This T cell receptor beta chain was identified during a study of immune characteristics of hereditary and idiopathic chronic pancreatitis. Regarding the complete study: The study profiled local pancreatic immune cells and TCRbeta repertoires in hereditary and idiopathic chronic pancreatitis compared with control organ donor pancreases. The gDNA-based approach was selected because the approach required minimal in vitro experimental manipulation of T cells infiltrating the pancreas. In total, about 5 control pancreases, seven or eight hereditary chronic pancreatitis pancreases and roughly six idiopathic chronic pancreatitis pancreases underwent TCRbeta sequencing.

The method behind the library was the immunoSEQ multiplex PCR assay. The TCRbeta CDR3 region and neighboring sequences were amplified from pancreatic genomic DNA and then sequenced. The study's own analysis went as follows. Productive clonality and productive rearrangement counts were measured along with repertoire diversity, which was expressed as a mean normalized Shannon-Wiener index. Control and chronic pancreatitis repertoire metrics were compared by means of the nonparametric Mann-Whitney U test. CDR3beta sequences with identical amino acid composition and length across subjects were defined as shared clonotypes. The source is immuneACCESS, and TCRdb retained only in-frame sequences with V and J called. Part of the clones is not carried over; for the studies checked, unresolved V genes explain less than half of this, and the remainder is unexplained. Clone size and the V and J calls come from that table; the DNA yielded D and trimming. In this sample the table shows 1,500 to 2,000 clones, roughly 80% of which occur a single time. The ten largest clonotypes hold 16% of the sample.

On the study overall, not on this receptor specifically: Significantly increased TCRbeta repertoire diversity and reduced clonality were observed in both chronic pancreatitis groups relative to controls. Among about a dozen chronic pancreatitis patients, the number of productive TCR rearrangements showed a positive correlation with disease severity scores. Patient tissue was available only at the time of TPIAT, so disease duration differences may have influenced immune findings. Chronic pancreatitis caused by alcohol use was excluded from the study. Differences in Vbeta-Jbeta gene family usage, including TRBV10, TRBV19, TRBV23 and TRBV5, were found between hereditary and idiopathic chronic pancreatitis.

Chronic pancreatitis pancreas tissue was obtained from patients undergoing total pancreatectomy with islet autotransplantation (TPIAT). The chronic pancreatitis patients who were included had no known history of diabetes. For TCRbeta sequencing, genomic DNA was extracted directly from bulk pancreas tissue without sorting T cells. At two US centers, pancreas tissues from patients and organ donors were collected on a consecutive basis. On this clone: What this receptor recognizes is not known. Base qualities are missing; no much larger clone stands one base away.

Inclusive of the bounding cysteine and phenylalanine, the CDR3 is 15 residues long. Solely the CDR3 DNA is kept, with 45 bases framed from the first base. V loses 2 bases of germline sequence and J loses 2 bases, and the interval between the two ends is 14 bases. Via the germline V gene, CDR1 is SGDLS and CDR2 YYNGEE. Recombination linked TRBV9 to TRBJ2-7; the D gene assignment is ambiguous. The TCR comes from a human donor with chronic pancreatitis. The sequenced sample consisted of pancreas tissue with hereditary chronic pancreatitis. CDR3 reads: CASSVGWQLAYEQYF. The DNA sequence is given as TGTGCCAGCAGCGTTGGGTGGCAGTTAGCCTACGAGCAGTACTTC.